This T cell receptor beta chain stems from a study of blood T cell repertoires in COVID-19. Study overall: From the United States, Italy and Spain came samples of acute and convalescent COVID-19.

V was clipped by 2 bases and J by 3 bases, with 9 bases between them. Per the germline V gene, CDR1 is SGHRS and CDR2 is YFSETQ. This CDR3 spans 13 amino acids. TCRdb's table, derived via immunoSEQ multiplex PCR, lists solely in-frame clones and lacks some. The sample consists of approximately 100,000 clones, approximately 80% of them appearing once. The V call is TRBV5-1, the J call TRBJ2-7; possible D gene TRBD2, 6 bases. The sample consisted of peripheral blood. This TCR derives from a man in his 70s with active or convalescent COVID-19. The DNA of the CDR3 is TGCGCCAGCAGCTTTGGGAGGAACTACGAGCAGTACTTC. The encoded protein is CASSFGRNYEQYF.